This is a list of T cell receptor beta chains from one sample in a study of shared clonotypes between healthy human individuals. Method: immunoSEQ multiplex PCR; TCRdb's copy keeps in-frame clones and lacks some. The profile shows about 1.9 million clones, 93% of them singletons. The material sequenced was naive CD8+ T cells from PBMCs. Receptor source: a man younger than 30 in good health. Some clones in this sample may be carry-over from other donors' samples. The CDR3 runs from the conserved cysteine through the conserved F or W. The order of the fields is D gene, clone size, J gene, V gene, CDR3 DNA, CDR3 protein. A D gene is named only where the DNA matches it firmly. Clone size, where shown, is once, few, many, or a class for clones that have expanded.

>TRBD2|.|TRBJ2-7|TRBV7-6
TGTGCCAGCAGCTCTAGGGCGGGAGCTTACGAGCAGTACTTC
CASSSRAGAYEQYF
>.|.|TRBJ1-5|TRBV6-1
TGTGCCAGCAGTCCCCGGGTGGGTAATCAGCCCCAGCATTTT
CASSPRVGNQPQHF
>.|few|TRBJ2-7|TRBV11-2
TGTGCCAGCATGGGCTCAACGAACCCCTACGAGCAGTACTTC
CASMGSTNPYEQYF
>.|.|TRBJ2-7|TRBV19
TGTGCCAGTAGTATAGGTAGGTCCCGGGGACCCTACGAGCAGTACTTC
CASSIGRSRGPYEQYF
>.|.|TRBJ1-1|TRBV7-6
TGTGCCAGCAGCCTATGGGCAGATATGAACACTGAAGCTTTCTTT
CASSLWADMNTEAFF
>TRBD2|.|TRBJ2-3|TRBV7-3
TGTGCCAGCAGCCTAAACCCTGGACTAGGAGAGAGGGCCACAGATACGCAGTATTTT
CASSLNPGLGERATDTQYF
>.|once|TRBJ2-1|TRBV10-3
TGTGCCATCAGTGAGCCAAACTGGGGAACCACCGCAGACAATGAGCAGTTCTTC
CAISEPNWGTTADNEQFF
>.|.|TRBJ1-2|TRBV25-1
TGTGCCAGCAGTGAATGGGACCGCGATACGGGCTACACCTTC
CASSEWDRDTGYTF
>.|.|TRBJ2-4|TRBV11-2
TGTGCCAGCAGCCCACGACTAGACCCGGAGGCCAAAAACATTCAGTACTTC
CASSPRLDPEAKNIQYF
>TRBD1|.|TRBJ1-5|TRBV6-1
TGTGCCAGCAGTGAAGACAGGGGCTATCAGCCCCAGCATTTT
CASSEDRGYQPQHF
>TRBD1|once|TRBJ2-5|TRBV28
TGTGCCAGCAGTTTAGCCTGGACAGGGAAAGAGACCCAGTACTTC
CASSLAWTGKETQYF
>.|.|TRBJ1-1|TRBV19
TGTGCCAGTAGTATTGAGGGGAACACTGAAGCTTTCTTT
CASSIEGNTEAFF
>.|.|TRBJ1-2|TRBV9
TGTGCCAGCAGCGTACTGGATTATGGCTACACCTTC
CASSVLDYGYTF
>TRBD2|.|TRBJ2-1|TRBV7-9
TGTGCCAGCAGCTACCGCAGCTTGCGGGAGAGCGATGAGCAGTTCTTC
CASSYRSLRESDEQFF
>TRBD2|.|TRBJ2-7|TRBV27
TGTGCCAGCGGCGCGGGACTAGTCTCCCACGAGCAGTACTTC
CASGAGLVSHEQYF
>.|.|TRBJ2-1|TRBV29-1
TGCAGCGGTCGGACAGATTACAATGAGCAGTTCTTC
CSGRTDYNEQFF